The 30 T cell receptor beta chains below all came from one sample that was sequenced in a study of identical twins. TCRdb re-analysed the 5' RACE reads in MiXCR, keeping a single row per CDR3 protein. The sample records a few hundred thousand distinct CDR3 sequences, roughly 15% being singletons. The same specimen was also included in a second study, on yellow fever vaccine responses in identical twins.

Sample: CD4+ T cells sorted from blood. Receptors were obtained from a woman under 30 in good health.

This clonotype came up a few times. This sequence joins TRBV3-1 and TRBJ1-2; D unresolved. This CDR3 region has 15 residues. Trimming left V 0 bases short and J 2 bases short, with 10 bases between. CDR1 is LGHDT, CDR2 YNNKEL, per germline (reference sequence). The CDR3 sequence is CASSQDPVRNYGYTF. The CDR3 DNA is TGTGCCAGCAGCCAAGATCCAGTCAGAAACTATGGCTACACCTTC.

In its sample, this clonotype was seen once. A junction boundary mismatches the germline segment, possibly from a read error. The chain combines TRBV5-1 with TRBJ2-3, with 9 nucleotides matching TRBD2. Germline CDR1 and CDR2: SGHRS and YFSETQ. The CDR3 has 13 residues. CDR3 residues: CASSNGLADTQYF. The CDR3, as DNA: TGCGCTAGCAGCAACGGACTAGCGGATACGCAGTATTTT.

This clonotype was counted ten times or more. The V and J genes are TRBV20-1 and TRBJ2-7; TRBD2 aligns across 8 bases. From germline, CDR1 is DFQATT and CDR2 SNEGSKA (reference sequence). Germline trimming cut 3 bases from V and 3 bases from J; bases unmatched to any gene: 7. This CDR3 spans 14 amino acids. The CDR3 region has the DNA TGCAGTGCTAGCGTCTCTAGCGGGTACTACGAGCAGTACGTC. Translation: CSASVSSGYYEQYV.

The genes are TRBV27 and TRBJ2-4, with a weak D call TRBD2 (5 bases). V dropped 0 bases and J dropped 3 bases, with 12 bases sitting between them. This CDR3 is built from 16 residues. Germline lookup yields CDR1 MNHEY and CDR2 SMNVEV (reference sequence). CDR3 bases: TGTGCCAGCAGTTTATCGGAGGTGACCTTCAAAAACATTCAGTACTTC. Its translation is CASSLSEVTFKNIQYF.

V usage is TRBV3-1 and J usage is TRBJ2-7, with 9 bases lining up with TRBD1. The CDR3 runs 15 residues. Germline CDR1 reads LGHDT; CDR2 reads YNNKEL (reference sequence). After removal of 0 bases from V and 4 bases from J, the junction contained 4 bases not matched to a gene. CDR3 sequence reads: CASSQEGTGRYEQYF. The DNA for the CDR3 is TGTGCCAGCAGCCAAGAAGGGACAGGGAGGTACGAGCAGTACTTC.

This clonotype was observed a single time. The chain joins TRBV19 to TRBJ2-1; weak D call: TRBD2 (6 bases). Germline CDR1 and CDR2: LNHDA and SQIVND (reference sequence). Trimming shortened V by 2 bases and J by 1 base, and 12 bases separated the two germline ends. The CDR3 runs to 16 residues. DNA of the CDR3: TGTGCCAGTAGTATATCTAGCGCTTCGTCCTACAATGAGCAGTTCTTC. Protein sequence: CASSISSASSYNEQFF.

This clonotype was counted between two and nine times. V is TRBV29-1 and J is TRBJ2-7, with 10 bases matching TRBD1. Germline lookup yields CDR1 SQVTM and CDR2 ANQGSEA. The CDR3 consists of 13 residues. Trimming took 8 bases from V and 3 from J; bases not matched to a gene: 7. The CDR3 sequence: CSYRGQGGYEQYF. The CDR3 bases are TGCAGCTACCGCGGACAGGGGGGCTACGAGCAGTACTTC.

This chain uses TRBV28 with TRBJ1-5, with D unresolved. The CDR3 totals 14 residues. Germline V gene lookup returns CDR1 MDHEN and CDR2 SYDVKM. The ends were cut back, 6 bases at V and 0 bases at J, with 9 bases in the middle. CDR3 bases: TGTGCCAGCAGGGATCTTGGTAGCAATCAGCCCCAGCATTTT. Translating gives CASRDLGSNQPQHF.

This clonotype was found a few times. The gene calls are TRBV2 and TRBJ2-1; maybe TRBD1 (5 bases). CDR3 size: 15 residues. V lost 5 bases and J lost 0, with 11 bases in between. Germline V gene lookup returns CDR1 SNHLY and CDR2 FYNNEI. CDR3 amino acids: CASSLRQPSYNEQFF. CDR3 nucleotides: TGTGCCAGCAGTCTTAGACAGCCCTCCTACAATGAGCAGTTCTTC.

The chain couples TRBV7-9 to TRBJ2-7, with D maybe TRBD1 (5 bases). Deletions cut 6 bases from V and 5 bases from J, with 11 bases between. The germline V gene has CDR1 SEHNR and CDR2 FQNEAQ (reference sequence). The CDR3 sequence is 12 residues long. CDR3 region: CASRMTENEQYF. CDR3 bases: TGTGCCAGCAGAATGACAGAGAACGAGCAGTACTTC.

The V call is TRBV28, the J call TRBJ2-7, with TRBD1 matching over 9 bases. The junction had 8 bases not matched to a gene; V was cut back by 3 bases and J by 5 bases. This CDR3 is 15 amino acids long. Germline assignment: CDR1 MDHEN and CDR2 SYDVKM. The chain's CDR3 is CASSLRDRVLNEQYF. The CDR3 bases are TGTGCCAGCAGTTTGAGGGACAGGGTCCTCAACGAGCAGTACTTC.

The chain joins TRBV6-1 to TRBJ1-4, with D perhaps TRBD1 (5 bases). This CDR3 spans 14 amino acids. V was shortened by 8 bases and J by 4 bases, with 14 bases between the two germline ends. Germline-derived CDR1 and CDR2 are MNHNS and SASEGT. For the CDR3, the DNA is TGTGCCAGCCGAAGGACATCTCTTAATGAAAAACTGTTTTTT. It yields the protein CASRRTSLNEKLFF.

V is TRBV20-1 and J is TRBJ2-1; 8 bases match TRBD2. This CDR3 has 13 amino acids. Germline V lookup: CDR1 DFQATT, CDR2 SNEGSKA (reference sequence). J gave up 0 bases and V 8 bases, and 3 bases lay outside the gene matches. CDR3 in amino acids: CSWSGSSYNEQFF. The CDR3 nucleotides read TGCAGTTGGAGCGGGAGCTCCTACAATGAGCAGTTCTTC.

This clonotype was counted at least ten times. This chain connects TRBV5-5 to TRBJ1-4; D possibly corresponds to TRBD1 (5 bases). The germline V gene encodes CDR1 SGHKS and CDR2 YYEKEE (reference sequence). V gave up 4 bases and J gave up 6 bases, with 16 bases separating them. CDR3 length: 15 residues. The CDR3 DNA sequence: TGTGCCAGCAGCCTCTTTGGGGGAGAAGATGAAAAACTGTTTTTT. The encoded protein is CASSLFGGEDEKLFF.

In its sample, this clonotype was seen a few times. This chain links TRBV7-8 with TRBJ2-1; the D is unclear. The CDR3 contains 14 residues. Trimming removed 1 base from V and 6 bases from J, with 10 bases in between. The germline V gene has CDR1 SGHVS and CDR2 FQNEAQ. CDR3 region: CASSLVVSSNEQFF. The CDR3 bases are TGTGCCAGCAGCTTAGTGGTTAGTTCCAATGAGCAGTTCTTC.

In nucleotides, the CDR3 is TGTGCCATCAGTTCCGCGGGACTACCAGTCAATGAGCAGTTCTTC. Amino acid sequence: CAISSAGLPVNEQFF. The V gene is TRBV10-3, the J gene TRBJ2-1; 7 bases fit TRBD2. This CDR3 is built from 15 residues. Germline V gene sequence: CDR1 ENHRY, CDR2 SYGVKD. With V trimmed by 5 bases and J by 6 bases, 10 bases remained unmatched.

The chain uses TRBV24-1 and TRBJ2-1; TRBD2 matches at 12 bases. CDR1 is KGHDR and CDR2 is SFDVKD in the germline V gene. V lost 5 bases and J lost 7; bases outside the gene matches: 8. The length of the CDR3 is 16 residues. The CDR3 nucleotides are TGTGCCACCAGTGCCCTAGCGGGAGGGCCTAAGAATGAGCAGTTCTTC. It is translated as CATSALAGGPKNEQFF.

This clonotype showed up just a few times. J is TRBJ2-7 and V is TRBV25-1; a weak D match, TRBD1 (6 bases). Germline V gene data show CDR1 as MGHDK and CDR2 as SYGVNS. The CDR3 totals 15 residues. With 6 bases removed from V and 4 bases from J, the gap between germline ends came to 19 bases. CDR3: CASSLPQGSGYEQYF. The CDR3 bases are TGTGCCAGCAGCCTTCCACAGGGAAGTGGTTACGAGCAGTACTTC.

The chain combines TRBV11-2 with TRBJ2-7; D is unresolved. The CDR3 has 14 amino acids. Trimming shortened V by 1 base and J by 0 bases, and 7 bases separated the two germline ends. In germline, CDR1 is SGHAT, CDR2 FQNNGV. The chain's CDR3 is CASSLGPSSYEQYV. The CDR3 nucleotides are TGTGCCAGCAGCTTAGGTCCGAGCTCCTACGAGCAGTACGTC.

In this sample, this clonotype turned up a few times. The J gene is TRBJ2-5, the V gene TRBV5-8; TRBD2 aligns across 8 bases. CDR1 is SGHTS and CDR2 is YDEGEE in the germline V gene. V was pared by 0 bases and J by 2 bases, with 6 bases of the junction left unmatched. CDR3 size: 16 residues. The CDR3 loop is CASSLGTSKLQETQYF. The CDR3 nucleotides read TGTGCCAGCAGCTTGGGGACTAGCAAACTTCAAGAGACCCAGTACTTC.

This clonotype was seen ten or more times. This chain connects TRBV18 to TRBJ2-3, with D hard to call. Trimming removed 8 bases at V and 3 bases at J, with 12 bases between. Germline V gene sequence: CDR1 KGHSH, CDR2 LQKENI. This CDR3 has 13 residues. CDR3 in DNA: TGTGCCAGCAGCCCGCCCGGAACAGATACGCAGTATTTT. Its protein product is CASSPPGTDTQYF.

The rearrangement links TRBV12-3 or TRBV12-4 to TRBJ2-2; unclear D gene. There are 15 residues in the CDR3. V lost 2 bases to trimming and J lost 5 bases, with 12 bases between them. CDR3: CASSLLISETGELFF. DNA for the CDR3: TGTGCCAGCAGTTTACTGATTTCCGAAACCGGGGAGCTGTTTTTT.

V gene TRBV6-1 combines with J gene TRBJ2-2; 10 positions agree with TRBD2. J was trimmed by 4 bases and V by 6 bases; bases with no gene match: 8. The CDR3 covers 16 residues. Germline CDR1 and CDR2: MNHNS and SASEGT. DNA for the CDR3: TGTGCCAGCAGGGATCCAGGACTAGCGGCCACCGGGGAGCTGTTTTTT. Translation: CASRDPGLAATGELFF.

The CDR3 loop reads CSVVPGLAGRETQYF. CDR3 in DNA: TGCAGCGTTGTTCCCGGACTAGCGGGAAGGGAGACCCAGTACTTC. The rearrangement links TRBV29-1 to TRBJ2-5; TRBD2 matches 12 bases. The junction had 8 bases not matched to a gene; V was cut back by 4 bases and J by 5 bases. Per germline, CDR1 SQVTM and CDR2 ANQGSEA. The CDR3 is 15 residues long.

V is TRBV5-1 and J is TRBJ2-3; D may be TRBD2 (5 bases). CDR1 and CDR2 (germline): SGHRS, YFSETQ. This CDR3 has 15 amino acids. V dropped 4 bases and J dropped 2 bases, with 14 bases sitting between them. CDR3: CASSRGSDYTDTQYF. Here the CDR3 DNA reads TGCGCCAGCAGCCGAGGGAGCGACTACACAGATACGCAGTATTTT.

This clonotype has just a few counts. The J gene is TRBJ2-7, the V gene TRBV6-2 or TRBV6-3, with 8 bases matching TRBD2. The junction had 9 bases not matched to a gene; V was cut back by 6 bases and J by 5 bases. The CDR3 length is 14 residues. CDR1 is MNHEY, CDR2 SVGEGT, per germline. The CDR3 nucleotides are TGTGCCAGCAGGCCGAGCGGGAGCTTGAACGAGCAGTACTTC. Protein product: CASRPSGSLNEQYF.

In its sample, this clonotype was seen a few times. The chain is built from TRBV27 and TRBJ1-6, with D possibly TRBD1 on 5 matching bases. The CDR3 totals 18 residues. V lost 0 bases to trimming and J lost 3 bases, with 15 bases between them. Germline lookup yields CDR1 MNHEY and CDR2 SMNVEV (reference sequence). The CDR3 is CASSLSGASRIYNSPLHF. CDR3 in DNA: TGTGCCAGCAGTTTATCCGGGGCGAGCAGAATCTATAATTCACCCCTCCACTTT.

This clonotype was recorded a few times. J is TRBJ2-1 and V is TRBV10-3; D is ambiguous. V was cut by 0 bases and J by 2 bases, with 8 bases left in between. CDR3 size: 15 residues. In germline, CDR1 is ENHRY, CDR2 SYGVKD. CDR3 in DNA: TGTGCCATCAGTGAGTCCGATGGGGCCTACAATGAGCAGTTCTTC. Its translation: CAISESDGAYNEQFF.

This clonotype was seen more than once but under ten times. The chain is built from TRBV29-1 and TRBJ2-5; no clear D gene. V dropped 7 bases and J dropped 1 base, with 7 bases sitting between them. Germline values: CDR1 SQVTM, CDR2 ANQGSEA. The CDR3 length is 11 residues. CDR3 residues: CSAALQETQYF. In DNA form, the CDR3 reads TGCAGCGCCGCCCTCCAAGAGACCCAGTACTTC.

The rearrangement uses TRBV24-1 and TRBJ1-4; D may be TRBD1 (5 bases). This CDR3 has 12 residues. Trimming took off 3 bases at V and 10 bases at J, with 8 bases between the two ends. CDR1 and CDR2 (germline): KGHDR, SFDVKD. The DNA for the CDR3 is TGTGCCACCAGTGATCGGGGGGGAAAACTGTTTTTT. It encodes CATSDRGGKLFF.